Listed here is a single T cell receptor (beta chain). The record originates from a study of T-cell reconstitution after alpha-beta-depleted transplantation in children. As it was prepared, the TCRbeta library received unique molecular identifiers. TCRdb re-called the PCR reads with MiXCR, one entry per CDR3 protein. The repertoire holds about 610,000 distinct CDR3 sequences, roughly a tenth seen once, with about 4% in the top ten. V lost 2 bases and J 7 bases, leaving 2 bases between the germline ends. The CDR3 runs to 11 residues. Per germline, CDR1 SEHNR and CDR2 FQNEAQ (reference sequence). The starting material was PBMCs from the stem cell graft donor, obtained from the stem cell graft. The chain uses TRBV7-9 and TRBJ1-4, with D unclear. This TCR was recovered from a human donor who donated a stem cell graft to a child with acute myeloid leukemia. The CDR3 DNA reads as TGTGCCAGCAGCTTACTTGAAAAACTGTTTTTT. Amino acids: CASSLLEKLFF.